This paragraph reports one T cell receptor (beta chain). What it binds is unknown. CDR1 is LNHDA and CDR2 is SQIVND in the germline V gene (reference sequence). Trimming at V came to 4 bases and at J to 1 base, leaving 4 bases not matched to a gene. This CDR3 has 18 amino acids. This sample was included in a study of cytomegalovirus exposure and HLA in healthy donors. Study as a whole: In an early release, HLA-typed donors contributed some 88 million unique TCR sequences.

General study results and limits: In terms of immune exposure information, only CMV serostatus was available.

60 Vbeta and 13 Jbeta primers were used in PCR. Measured with immunoSEQ multiplex PCR; TCRdb has only the in-frame clones, and not every one. Of roughly 130,000 clones in the sample, approximately 80% are singletons; the top ten hold 1% to 1.5%. The receptor's source is a girl aged 2 to 9 in good health and CMV-seronegative. This chain connects TRBV19 to TRBJ2-1, with 16 bases that match TRBD2. Sequences were obtained from PBMCs. CDR3 protein: CASSRSGLAGGSYNEQFF. CDR3 bases: TGTGCCAGTAGTAGATCGGGACTAGCGGGAGGGTCCTACAATGAGCAGTTCTTC.